Sequencing of this T cell receptor (beta chain) was carried out in a study of blood T cell repertoires in COVID-19. Looking at the study overall: Acute and convalescent COVID-19 samples came from the United States, Italy and Spain.

The CDR3 runs to 15 residues. V was cut by 3 bases and J by 0 bases, with 12 bases left in between. Germline V gene sequence: CDR1 SGDLS, CDR2 YYNGEE. Only in-frame clones appear in the TCRdb table, and some are missing; sequencing was by immunoSEQ multiplex PCR. The sample records 24,000 or so clones, under 90% being singletons. The specimen sequenced was peripheral blood. The chain joins TRBV9 to TRBJ1-1, with TRBD1 as a possible D gene (5 bases). This TCR came from a woman aged 80 or over with acute or convalescent COVID-19. The CDR3 nucleotides read TGTGCCAGCAGCGGCCATAGGACACTGAACACTGAAGCTTTCTTT. Encoded protein: CASSGHRTLNTEAFF.